Described below is a single T cell receptor (beta chain) sequence and its context. Antigen specificity is unknown. Specified time point: week 23, last vaccination. The content of each vaccine dose was 300 ug of mutant IDH1 20-mer peptide, and topical imiquimod accompanied it. New IDH1-mutant, ATRX-lost WHO grade 3 or 4 astrocytomas occurred in donors. This sample was taken from a study of a mutant IDH1 vaccine in newly diagnosed glioma. About the research overall: Each patient was administered eight vaccinations, scheduled in weeks 1, 3, 5, 7, 11, 15, 19 and 23. Study-wide results and caveats: The vaccine induced immune responses, and these occurred in about 95% of patients.

This table comes from immunoSEQ multiplex PCR, and its TCRdb copy is limited to in-frame clones, with some not included. The table includes around 80,000 clones, approximately 85% detected once. The source of this sequence is a woman aged 50 to 60 with glioma. The sequences come from PBMCs, collected from a glioma patient whose treatment included an IDH1 peptide vaccine.

Here the CDR3 DNA reads TGTGCCAGCAGCGAGACAGGGAGCACTGAAGCTTTCTTT. This translates into CASSETGSTEAFF. The chain uses TRBV7-8 and TRBJ1-1; TRBD1 agrees at 7 bases. Germline loops: CDR1 SGHVS, CDR2 FQNEAQ. This CDR3 has 13 residues. Trimming removed 5 bases from V and 4 bases from J; junction bases left unmatched: 4.